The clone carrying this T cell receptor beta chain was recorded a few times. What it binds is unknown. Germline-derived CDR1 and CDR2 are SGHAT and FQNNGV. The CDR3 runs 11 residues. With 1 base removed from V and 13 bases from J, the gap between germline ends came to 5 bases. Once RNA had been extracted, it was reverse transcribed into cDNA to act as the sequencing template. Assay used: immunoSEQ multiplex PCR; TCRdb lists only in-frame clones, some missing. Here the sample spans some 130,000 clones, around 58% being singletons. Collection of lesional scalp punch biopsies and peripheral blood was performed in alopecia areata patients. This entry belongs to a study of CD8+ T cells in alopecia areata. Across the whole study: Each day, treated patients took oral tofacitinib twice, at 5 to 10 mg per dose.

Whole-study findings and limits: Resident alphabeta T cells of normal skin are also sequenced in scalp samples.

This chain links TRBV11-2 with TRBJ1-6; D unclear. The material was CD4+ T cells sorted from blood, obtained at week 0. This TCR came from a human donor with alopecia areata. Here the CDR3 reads CASSLGPPLHF. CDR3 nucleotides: TGTGCCAGCAGCTTAGGACCCCCCCTCCACTTT.